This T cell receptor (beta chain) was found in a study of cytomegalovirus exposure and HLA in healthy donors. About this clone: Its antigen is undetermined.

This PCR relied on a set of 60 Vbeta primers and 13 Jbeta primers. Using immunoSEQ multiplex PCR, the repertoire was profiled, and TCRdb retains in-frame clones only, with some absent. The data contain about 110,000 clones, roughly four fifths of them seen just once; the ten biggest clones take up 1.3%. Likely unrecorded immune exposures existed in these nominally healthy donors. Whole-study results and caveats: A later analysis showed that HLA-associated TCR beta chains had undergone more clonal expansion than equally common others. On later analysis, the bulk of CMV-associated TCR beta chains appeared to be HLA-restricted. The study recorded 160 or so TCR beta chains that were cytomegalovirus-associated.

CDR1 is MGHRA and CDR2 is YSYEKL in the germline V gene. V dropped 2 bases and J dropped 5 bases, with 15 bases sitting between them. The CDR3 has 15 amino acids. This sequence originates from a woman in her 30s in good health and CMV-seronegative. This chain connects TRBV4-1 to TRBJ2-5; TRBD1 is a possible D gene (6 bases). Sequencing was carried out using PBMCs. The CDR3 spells CASSQSLRGWETQYF. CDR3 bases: TGCGCCAGCAGCCAATCCCTGAGGGGGTGGGAGACCCAGTACTTC.